What follows are 20 T cell receptor beta chains derived from one specimen sequenced in a study of immune characterization of retroperitoneal liposarcoma. TCRdb redid the calling of the PCR reads with MiXCR, one entry per CDR3 protein. The table includes about 10,000 distinct CDR3 sequences, roughly a third detected once. The sequencing input was tumor tissue. The receptors derive from a male donor with retroperitoneal liposarcoma.

This clonotype appeared many times. The chain combines TRBV6-6 with TRBJ2-4; TRBD1 matches 12 bases. This CDR3 comprises 22 residues. Trimming cost V 0 bases and J 0 bases; bases outside gene matches: 15. Germline CDR1 MNHNY, CDR2 SVGAGI (reference sequence). CDR3 protein: CASSYSGTGGAYGELAKNIQYF. The CDR3 DNA follows: TGTGCCAGCAGTTACTCAGGGACAGGGGGCGCCTATGGGGAGCTAGCCAAAAACATTCAGTACTTC.

This clonotype was picked up a small number of times. V gene TRBV11-3 combines with J gene TRBJ2-4; D is uncertain. The J call may be mistaken, given a closer DNA end match to TRBJ2-5. Germline V CDR1 and CDR2: SGHNT, YENEEA. The CDR3 extends over 13 amino acids. The CDR3 protein is CASSLTYQETQYF. The CDR3 DNA follows: TGTGCCAGCAGCTTAACCTACCAAGAGACCCAGTACTTC.

There are a few counts of this clonotype. The V call is TRBV6-1, the J call TRBJ2-1; 10 bases are a match to TRBD2. The J call may be mistaken, given a closer DNA end match to TRBJ2-5. The CDR3 consists of 16 residues. Per germline, CDR1 MNHNS and CDR2 SASEGT. CDR3: CAIPAIQREGELTQYF. In DNA form, the CDR3 reads TGTGCCATCCCAGCAATCCAGCGGGAGGGAGAATTGACCCAGTACTTC.

The gene calls are TRBV4-3 and TRBJ2-7; D is unresolved. The V and J ends lost 3 bases and 6 bases respectively, with 12 bases between them. Germline assignment: CDR1 LGHNA and CDR2 YSLEER. The CDR3 loop spans 13 amino acids. The CDR3 bases are TGCGCCAGCAGCCAGAATTTGGGTTTCGAGCAGTACTTC. Its translation: CASSQNLGFEQYF.

This clonotype was seen only a few times. The genes are TRBV6-1 and TRBJ2-2; D might be TRBD2 (6 bases). Germline assignment: CDR1 MNHNS and CDR2 SASEGT. The CDR3 loop spans 14 amino acids. Trimming took off 8 bases at V and 4 bases at J, with 14 bases between the two ends. The CDR3 protein is CASVSGDSTGELFF. CDR3 DNA: TGTGCCAGCGTCTCGGGAGATAGCACCGGGGAGCTGTTTTTT.

The table lists this clonotype with many counts. V and J are TRBV12-3 or TRBV12-4 and TRBJ2-1; 13 bases align to TRBD2. J was trimmed by 10 bases and V by 5 bases; bases with no gene match: 11. This CDR3 spans 16 amino acids. As DNA, the CDR3 is TGTGCCAGCAGTCCCACGACTAGCGGGAGGTTATACGAGCAGTTCTTC. Translating gives CASSPTTSGRLYEQFF.

The chain couples TRBV7-8 to TRBJ2-3, with TRBD2 matching over 11 bases. Trimming took 6 bases from V and 4 from J; bases not matched to a gene: 3. Germline-derived CDR1 and CDR2 are SGHVS and FQNEAQ. The CDR3 has 14 amino acids. CDR3 loop: CASRIAGGPDTQYF. CDR3 coding DNA: TGTGCCAGCAGAATAGCGGGAGGGCCAGATACGCAGTATTTT.

The chain is built from TRBV7-8 and TRBJ1-6; D is possibly TRBD1 (6 bases). This CDR3 is 15 amino acids long. Germline V gives CDR1 SGHVS, CDR2 FQNEAQ. Trimming took 4 bases from V and 3 from J, leaving 10 bases between them. The CDR3 sequence: CASSSQGGYNSPLHF. CDR3 DNA sequence: TGTGCCAGCAGCTCGCAAGGGGGCTATAATTCACCCCTCCACTTT.

This clonotype is labeled as medium-sized. This chain uses TRBV6-1 with TRBJ2-3, with 7 bases identical to TRBD1. Trimming at V came to 5 bases and at J to 0 bases, leaving 17 bases not matched to a gene. The germline gives CDR1 MNHNS, CDR2 SASEGT. This CDR3 contains 19 residues. This chain's CDR3 is CASSSLTVPGGLSTDTQYF. DNA of the CDR3: TGTGCCAGCAGTTCTCTGACAGTCCCAGGGGGTCTTAGCACAGATACGCAGTATTTT.

This clonotype has just one count. V and J are TRBV6-1 and TRBJ1-2; no firm D call. V dropped 2 bases and J dropped 2 bases, with 0 bases sitting between them. The CDR3 sequence is 11 residues long. CDR1 and CDR2 (germline): MNHNS, SASEGT. CDR3 nucleotide sequence: TGTGCCAGCAGTGAAAACTATGGCTACACCTTC. Its translation is CASSENYGYTF.

This clonotype was seen many times. The V and J genes are TRBV6-1 and TRBJ2-6; no clear D gene. Deletions cut 2 bases from V and 0 bases from J, with 11 bases between. The CDR3 is 17 amino acids. Germline CDR1 and CDR2: MNHNS and SASEGT. The CDR3 region has the DNA TGTGCCAGCAGTGAACTTGTCGAAGACTCTGGGGCCAACGTCCTGACTTTC. Its translation is CASSELVEDSGANVLTF.

Comments on this clonotype: The junction and the germline gene differ at one end; a read error may be behind it. J is TRBJ2-2 and V is TRBV4-1; 9 bases align to TRBD1. Germline V gene data show CDR1 as MGHRA and CDR2 as YSYEKL. The CDR3 runs 17 residues. The CDR3 DNA sequence: TGCGCCAGCAGGCAAGACTTCGGGACAGGGCACGCCGGGGAGCTGTTTTTT. Its translation: CASRQDFGTGHAGELFF.

The gene calls are TRBV7-6 and TRBJ2-3; D uncertain. Germline values: CDR1 SGHVS, CDR2 FNYEAQ. CDR3 length: 14 residues. Between the trimmed V and J ends, which lost 1 base and 6 bases, there was a span of 11 bases. The CDR3 DNA reads as TGTGCCAGCAGCTTAGGCCCACCAGAGGATACGCAGTATTTT. Translated, it gives CASSLGPPEDTQYF.

The CDR3 nucleotides are TGTGCCAGCAGTGAAGGCTATGCGAACACCGGGGAGCTGTTTTTT. It is translated as CASSEGYANTGELFF. The V and J genes are TRBV25-1 and TRBJ2-2; D unresolved. CDR3 size: 15 residues. With 2 bases removed from V and 0 bases from J, the gap between germline ends came to 7 bases. Per germline, CDR1 MGHDK and CDR2 SYGVNS. Supplemented by reference TRBV25-1 and TRBJ2-2, the full variable domain reads EADIYQTPRYLVIGTGKKITLECSQTMGHDKMYWYQQDPGMELHLIHYSYGVNSTEKGDLSSESTVSRIRTEHFPLTLESARPSHTSQYLCASSEGYANTGELFFGEGSRLTVL.

The rearrangement uses TRBV12-3 or TRBV12-4 and TRBJ2-1, with a tentative D call TRBD1 (6 bases). Matching the DNA end better, TRBJ2-7 makes the J call doubtful. The CDR3 contains 14 residues. CDR3 in amino acids: CASSLGTAYNEQYF. The DNA for the CDR3 is TGTGCCAGCAGTTTAGGGACAGCTTACAATGAGCAGTACTTC.

In its sample, this clonotype was seen many times. Here the CDR3 DNA reads TGTGCCGGAGCCCCGGGACTAGCGGGTGATGGGACCCAGTTCTTC. It specifies CAGAPGLAGDGTQFF. The V call is TRBV6-1, the J call TRBJ2-1; 12 bases match TRBD2. The CDR3 loop spans 15 amino acids. Germline assignment: CDR1 MNHNS and CDR2 SASEGT. V was pared by 11 bases and J by 13 bases, with 18 bases of the junction left unmatched.

The chain carries TRBV11-1 and TRBJ2-3; the D gene is possibly TRBD2 (6 bases). This CDR3 comprises 14 residues. V dropped 5 bases and J dropped 2 bases, with 11 bases sitting between them. From germline, CDR1 is SGHAT and CDR2 FQDESV (reference sequence). The CDR3 here is CASSRRGNTDTQYF. The CDR3 DNA reads TGTGCCAGCAGCCGCCGGGGGAACACAGATACGCAGTATTTT. The whole variable domain, filled in from reference TRBV11-1 and TRBJ2-3, reads EAEVAQSPRYKITEKSQAVAFWCDPISGHATLYWYRQILGQGPELLVQFQDESVVDDSQLPKDRFSAERLKGVDSTLKIQPAELGDSAMYLCASSRRGNTDTQYFGPGTRLTVL.

By sample fraction, this clonotype is medium-sized (0.01 to 0.1%). The chain employs TRBV6-1 and TRBJ2-3; 15 nucleotides agree with TRBD2. Per the germline V gene, CDR1 is MNHNS and CDR2 is SASEGT. V lost 6 bases to trimming and J lost 0 bases; unmatched junction nucleotides: 7. This CDR3 has 18 amino acids. CDR3 coding DNA: TGTGCCAGCAGACTGGGGACTAGCGGGAGGTCTAGCACAGATACGCAGTATTTT. Translating it yields CASRLGTSGRSSTDTQYF.

This rearrangement joins TRBV12-5 to TRBJ2-1, with TRBD2 identical over 7 bases. J was trimmed by 7 bases and V by 5 bases; bases with no gene match: 14. The CDR3 contains 16 residues. CDR1 LGHNT and CDR2 FRNRAP come from the germline V gene. CDR3 sequence reads: CASGRGRESPGNEQFF. As DNA, the CDR3 is TGTGCTAGTGGTCGAGGGCGGGAGAGTCCCGGTAATGAGCAGTTCTTC.

This clonotype was detected only a few times. The chain recombines TRBV7-8 with TRBJ2-5; no reliable D call. CDR3 length: 13 amino acids. Looked up from germline, CDR1 is SGHVS and CDR2 is FQNEAQ. V was clipped by 3 bases and J by 3 bases, with 8 bases between them. The DNA of the CDR3 is TGTGCCAGCAGCTTTAGGAGTAAAGAGACCCAGTACTTC. Encoded protein: CASSFRSKETQYF.